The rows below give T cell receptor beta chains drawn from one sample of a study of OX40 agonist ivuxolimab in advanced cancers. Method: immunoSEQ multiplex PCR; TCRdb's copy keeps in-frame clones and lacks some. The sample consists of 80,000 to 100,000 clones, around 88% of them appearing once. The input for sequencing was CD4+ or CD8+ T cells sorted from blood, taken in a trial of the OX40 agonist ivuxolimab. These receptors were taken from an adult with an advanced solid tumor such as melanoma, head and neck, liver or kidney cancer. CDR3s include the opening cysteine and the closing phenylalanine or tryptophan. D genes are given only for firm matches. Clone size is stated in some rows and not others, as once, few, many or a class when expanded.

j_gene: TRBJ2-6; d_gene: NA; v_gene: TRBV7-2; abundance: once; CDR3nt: TGTGCCAGCAGCTTAGGGGGGTCCGGGGCCAACGTCCTGACTTTC; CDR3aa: CASSLGGSGANVLTF
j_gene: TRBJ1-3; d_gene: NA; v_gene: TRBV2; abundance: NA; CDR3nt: TGTGCCAGCAGTGCAACAGTGGCTGGAAACACCATATATTTT; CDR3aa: CASSATVAGNTIYF
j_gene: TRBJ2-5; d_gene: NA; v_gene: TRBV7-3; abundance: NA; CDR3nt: TGTGCCAGCAGCTTATCCAGGCAAGAGACCCAGTACTTC; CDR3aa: CASSLSRQETQYF
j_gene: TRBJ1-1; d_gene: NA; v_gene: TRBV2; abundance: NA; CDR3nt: TGTGCCAGCAGCCAAGATTGGACACGAATGAACACTGAAGCTTTCTTT; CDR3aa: CASSQDWTRMNTEAFF
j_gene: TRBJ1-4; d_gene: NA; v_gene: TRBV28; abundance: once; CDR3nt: TGTGCCAGCACCACCCCAGAGGAGCCCGAAAAACTGTTTTTT; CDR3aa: CASTTPEEPEKLFF
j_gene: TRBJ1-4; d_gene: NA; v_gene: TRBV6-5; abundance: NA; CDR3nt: TGTGCCAGCAGTAGAGAACTAACTAATGAAAAACTGTTTTTT; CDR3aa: CASSRELTNEKLFF
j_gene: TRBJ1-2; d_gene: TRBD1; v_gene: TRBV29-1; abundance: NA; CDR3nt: TGCAGCGTCCAGGGGGCGGACTATGGCTACACCTTC; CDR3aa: CSVQGADYGYTF
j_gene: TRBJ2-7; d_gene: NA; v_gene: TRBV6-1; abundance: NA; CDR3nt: TGTGCCAGCAGGGGCGGGACGCCTGCCTCCTACGAGCAGTACTTC; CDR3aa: CASRGGTPASYEQYF
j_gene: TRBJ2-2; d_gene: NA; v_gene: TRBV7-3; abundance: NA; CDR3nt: TGTGCCAGCAGCTTAGACGCCTACACCGGGGAGCTGTTTTTT; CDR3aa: CASSLDAYTGELFF
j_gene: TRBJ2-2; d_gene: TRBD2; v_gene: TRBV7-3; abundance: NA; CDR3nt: TGTGCCAGCAGCCCGGGGGGACCTACGAACACCGGGGAGCTGTTTTTT; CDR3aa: CASSPGGPTNTGELFF
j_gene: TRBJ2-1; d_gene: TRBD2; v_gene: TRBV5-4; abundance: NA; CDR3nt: TGTGCCAGCAGCACACGTCTGGGGGGGGATTACAATGAGCAGTTCTTC; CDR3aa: CASSTRLGGDYNEQFF
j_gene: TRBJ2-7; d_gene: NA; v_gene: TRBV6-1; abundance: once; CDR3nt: TGTGCCAGCAGTGAGCCCTTAGGGTTGGGGCAGTACGAGCAGTACTTC; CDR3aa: CASSEPLGLGQYEQYF
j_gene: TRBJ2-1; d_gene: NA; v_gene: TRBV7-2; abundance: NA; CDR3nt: TGTGCCAGCAGGTTAGTGGGAGCCTACAATGAGCAGTTCTTC; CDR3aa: CASRLVGAYNEQFF
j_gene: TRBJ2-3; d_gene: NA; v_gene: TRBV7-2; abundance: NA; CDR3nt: TGTGCCAGCAGGTTGACTAGTATCTTGGCAGATACGCAGTATTTT; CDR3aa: CASRLTSILADTQYF
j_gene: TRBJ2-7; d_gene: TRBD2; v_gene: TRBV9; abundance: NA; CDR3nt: TGTGCCAGCAGCCGCGGGAGCTCCTACGAGCAGTACTTC; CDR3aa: CASSRGSSYEQYF
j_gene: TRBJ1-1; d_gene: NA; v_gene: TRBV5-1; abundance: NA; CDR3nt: TGCGCCAGCAGCCCGGTGGAGGGGGGGGGAACTGAAGCTTTCTTT; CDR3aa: CASSPVEGGGTEAFF
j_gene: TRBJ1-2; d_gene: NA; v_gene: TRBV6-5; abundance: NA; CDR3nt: TGTGCCAGCAGAAAGGGGCAAGTAGGTGGCTACACCTTC; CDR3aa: CASRKGQVGGYTF
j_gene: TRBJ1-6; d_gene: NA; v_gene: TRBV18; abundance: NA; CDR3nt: TGTGCCAGCTCACCACCGTCCGCCAATTCACCCCTCCACTTT; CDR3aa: CASSPPSANSPLHF
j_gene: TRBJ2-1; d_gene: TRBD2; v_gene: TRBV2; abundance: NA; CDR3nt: TGTGCCAGCAGTGGGGGAGGGGCCTACAATGAGCAGTTCTTC; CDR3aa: CASSGGGAYNEQFF
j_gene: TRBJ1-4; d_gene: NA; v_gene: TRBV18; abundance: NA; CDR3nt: TGTGCCAGCTCACTGGAAACGGGGACCCTCCCTGGGGAAAAACTGTTTTTT; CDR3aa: CASSLETGTLPGEKLFF
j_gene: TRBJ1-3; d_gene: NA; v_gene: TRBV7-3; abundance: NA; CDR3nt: TGTGCCAGCAGCTTAGGGGGACTCTACTCTGGAAACACCATATATTTT; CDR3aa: CASSLGGLYSGNTIYF
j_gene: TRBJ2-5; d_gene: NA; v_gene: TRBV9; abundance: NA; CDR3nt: TGTGCCAGCAGCGTTTCACAGCAAGAGACCCAGTACTTC; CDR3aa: CASSVSQQETQYF
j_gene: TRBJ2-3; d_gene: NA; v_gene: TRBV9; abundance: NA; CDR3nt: TGTGCCAGCAGCGTAGGAGGTAGGGGGTGGCTCTCTAGCACAGATACGCAGTATTTT; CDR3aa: CASSVGGRGWLSSTDTQYF
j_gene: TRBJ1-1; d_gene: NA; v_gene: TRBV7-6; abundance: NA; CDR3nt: TGTGCCAGCAGCTTAATCGGGGACACTGAAGCTTTCTTT; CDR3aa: CASSLIGDTEAFF
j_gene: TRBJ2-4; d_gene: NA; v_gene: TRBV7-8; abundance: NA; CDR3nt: TGTGCCAGCAGCTTAGCGAGGACTCTAACACTAGCCAAAAACATTCAGTACTTC; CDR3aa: CASSLARTLTLAKNIQYF
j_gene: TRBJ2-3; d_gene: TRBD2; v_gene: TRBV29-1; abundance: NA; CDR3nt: TGCAGCGTCCTGCGGGGGGGACCAGATACGCAGTATTTT; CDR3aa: CSVLRGGPDTQYF
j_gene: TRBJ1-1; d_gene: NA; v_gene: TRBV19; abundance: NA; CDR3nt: TGTGCCAGTAGTATCAGGGGGAACACTGAAGCTTTCTTT; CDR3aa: CASSIRGNTEAFF
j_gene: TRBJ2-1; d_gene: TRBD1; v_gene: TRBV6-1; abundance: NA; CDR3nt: TGTGCCAGCAGTGAACGACGACAGGGAGAGCAGTTCTTC; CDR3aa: CASSERRQGEQFF
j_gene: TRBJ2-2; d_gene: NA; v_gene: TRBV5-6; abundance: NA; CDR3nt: TGTGCCAGCAGCTTCTCACAGCCCGGGGAGCTGTTTTTT; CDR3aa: CASSFSQPGELFF
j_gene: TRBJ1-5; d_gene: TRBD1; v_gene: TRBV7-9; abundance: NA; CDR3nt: TGTGCCAGCAGCGCCGGGACAGGTCTCAATAGCAATCAGCCCCAGCATTTT; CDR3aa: CASSAGTGLNSNQPQHF